Presented here are 15 T cell receptor beta chains from one specimen sequenced in a study of CD8+ T cells in alopecia areata. cDNA prepared by RNA extraction and subsequent reverse transcription served as the template for sequencing. Sequencing was performed with immunoSEQ multiplex PCR; in TCRdb, only in-frame clones are kept and a portion is missing. Here the sample spans about 200,000 clones, less than 65% being singletons. Treatment: oral pan-JAK inhibitor, 5-10 mg twice daily. The source was CD4+ T cells sorted from blood, collected at week 4, from a patient treated with tofacitinib. The receptor source for this set is a human donor with alopecia areata.

The chain combines TRBV5-8 with TRBJ2-1; 11 bases map to TRBD2. The CDR3 consists of 16 residues. Germline CDR1 reads SGHTS; CDR2 reads YDEGEE. V lost 2 bases to trimming and J lost 1 base; unmatched junction nucleotides: 2. The CDR3 loop reads CASSFRLAGSYNEQFF. CDR3 in DNA: TGTGCCAGCAGCTTCCGACTAGCGGGGTCCTACAATGAGCAGTTCTTC. Drawing the rest from reference TRBV5-8 and TRBJ2-1, the complete variable domain is EAGVTQSPTHLIKTRGQQATLRCSPISGHTSVYWYQQALGLGLQFLLWYDEGEERNRGNFPPRFSGRQFPNYSSELNVNALELEDSALYLCASSFRLAGSYNEQFFGPGTRLTVL.

The rearrangement links TRBV29-1 to TRBJ1-2, with 9 bases matching TRBD1. The CDR3 length is 13 residues. The ends lost 4 bases at V and 8 bases at J; junction bases unmatched: 8. CDR1 and CDR2 from the germline V gene are SQVTM and ANQGSEA. The CDR3 region has the DNA TGCAGCGTTGTGGGGACAGGGCTGGGCGGCTACACCTTC. As protein: CSVVGTGLGGYTF.

The V gene is TRBV15, the J gene TRBJ1-1; D is perhaps TRBD1 (5 bases). In germline, CDR1 is LNHNV, CDR2 YYDKDF (reference sequence). The CDR3 loop spans 13 amino acids. The ends were cut back, 5 bases at V and 3 bases at J, with 10 bases in the middle. CDR3 sequence: CATSPGGDTEAFF. Here the CDR3 DNA reads TGTGCCACCAGCCCGGGGGGGGACACTGAAGCTTTCTTT.

The chain employs TRBV30 and TRBJ2-7, with D perhaps given as TRBD1 or TRBD2 (5 bases each). The ends were cut back, 8 bases at V and 7 bases at J, with 15 bases in the middle. Germline assignment: CDR1 GTSNPN and CDR2 SVGIG (reference sequence). There are 11 residues in the CDR3. CDR3 protein: CAVGALGEQYF. CDR3 in DNA: TGTGCCGTCGGGGCTCTGGGGGAGCAGTACTTC.

In its sample, this clone was seen once. The same CDR3 can be traced to other DNA sequences in this sample. The chain couples TRBV2 to TRBJ2-3; D remains ambiguous. Germline V gene sequence: CDR1 SNHLY, CDR2 FYNNEI. Between the trimmed V and J ends, which lost 4 bases and 0 bases, there was a span of 2 bases. The CDR3 has 12 residues. CDR3 sequence: CASSASTDTQYF. DNA for the CDR3: TGTGCCAGCAGTGCAAGCACAGATACGCAGTATTTT.

As DNA, the CDR3 is TGTGCCTGGAGTAACAGATATGGCTACACCTTC. The encoded protein is CAWSNRYGYTF. V gene TRBV30 combines with J gene TRBJ1-2; no firm D call. Deletions cut 2 bases from V and 5 bases from J, with 6 bases between. The germline CDR1 and CDR2 sequences are GTSNPN and SVGIG (reference sequence). The CDR3 is made up of 11 amino acids.

Here the CDR3 reads CASSQETMTSGGPYQETQYF. In nucleotides, the CDR3 is TGCGCCAGCAGCCAAGAAACGATGACTAGCGGGGGGCCGTACCAAGAGACCCAGTACTTC. The rearrangement joins TRBV4-1 to TRBJ2-5, with 13 bases lining up with TRBD2. The CDR3 is 20 amino acids. V was pared by 0 bases and J by 0 bases, with 10 bases of the junction left unmatched. Germline CDR1 MGHRA, CDR2 YSYEKL.

A single count supports this clone. The sample carries other DNA sequences with the same CDR3. The chain carries TRBV28 and TRBJ2-4; possible D gene TRBD1, 5 bases. Trimming stripped 3 bases from V and 4 bases from J, with 10 bases between. The CDR3 runs to 14 residues. Germline assignment: CDR1 MDHEN and CDR2 SYDVKM. This CDR3 is CASSLGQAKNIQYF. As DNA, the CDR3 is TGTGCCAGCAGTTTGGGGCAGGCAAAAAACATTCAGTACTTC. Complete variable domain (other parts from reference TRBV28 and TRBJ2-4): DVKVTQSSRYLVKRTGEKVFLECVQDMDHENMFWYRQDPGLGLRLIYFSYDVKMKEKGDIPEGYSVSREKKERFSLILESASTNQTSMYLCASSLGQAKNIQYFGAGTRLSVL.

The table lists this clone with a count of one. The chain links TRBV2 to TRBJ2-2; 7 bases are shared with TRBD1. The CDR3 is 14 amino acids. The V segment lost 8 bases and the J segment 1 base; nucleotides outside the gene matches: 4. Germline lookup yields CDR1 SNHLY and CDR2 FYNNEI. CDR3 residues: CASSDRMNTGELFF. CDR3 sequence (DNA): TGTGCCAGCTCGGACAGGATGAACACCGGGGAGCTGTTTTTT.

The V call is TRBV10-3, the J call TRBJ2-4; no clear D gene. CDR3 size: 13 residues. The V gene's germline CDR1 is ENHRY and CDR2 SYGVKD. Trimming removed 6 bases at V and 0 bases at J, with 6 bases between. This CDR3 is CAISSPAKNIQYF. The CDR3, as DNA: TGTGCCATCAGCTCTCCAGCCAAAAACATTCAGTACTTC.

The chain couples TRBV6-5 to TRBJ2-2, with D tentatively TRBD1 or TRBD2 (7 bases each). The germline V and J ends were trimmed by 7 bases and 4 bases, with 13 bases remaining between them. The CDR3 sequence is 14 residues long. Germline lookup yields CDR1 MNHEY and CDR2 SVGAGI. The CDR3, as DNA: TGTGCCAGCACCCCAGGGGGGGCCACCGGGGAGCTGTTTTTT. It codes for CASTPGGATGELFF.

The chain combines TRBV28 with TRBJ2-7; 7 bases line up with TRBD1. The CDR3 spans 15 residues. The junction had 8 bases not matched to a gene; V was cut back by 3 bases and J by 3 bases. From germline, CDR1 is MDHEN and CDR2 SYDVKM. DNA of the CDR3: TGTGCCAGCAGTTTGGCGGGCGGACAGGTCTACGAGCAGTACTTC. It translates to CASSLAGGQVYEQYF.

The chain combines TRBV5-1 with TRBJ2-3; 8 positions match TRBD2. The CDR3 totals 16 residues. J lost 2 bases, V lost 4 bases, and 9 bases had no gene match. CDR1 and CDR2 (germline): SGHRS, YFSETQ. The CDR3 DNA is TGCGCCAGCAGCCTAGCCAGCGGGGGAGTCACAGATACGCAGTATTTT. Translation gives CASSLASGGVTDTQYF.

V usage is TRBV5-6 and J usage is TRBJ1-2; D remains ambiguous. The CDR3 spans 12 residues. In germline, CDR1 is SGHDT, CDR2 YYEEEE. Trimming took off 4 bases at V and 4 bases at J, with 8 bases between the two ends. The CDR3 region is CASSTISYGYTF. The CDR3, as DNA: TGTGCCAGCAGCACGATCAGCTATGGCTACACCTTC.

This clone was observed a handful of times. CDR3 region: CASSQDFAETQYF. The DNA of the CDR3 is TGTGCCAGCAGCCAAGATTTTGCGGAGACCCAGTACTTC. V is TRBV4-2 and J is TRBJ2-5; no firm D call. Germline V lookup: CDR1 LGHNA, CDR2 YNFKEQ. The CDR3 length is 13 residues. V was trimmed by 0 bases and J by 5 bases, leaving 7 bases between them.